This passage covers 26 T cell receptor beta chains from one sample sequenced in a study of OX40 agonist ivuxolimab in advanced cancers. Clones were read by immunoSEQ multiplex PCR, and TCRdb kept only the in-frame ones, dropping some. In the table there are 55,000 to 85,000 clones, just over 85% of which are singletons. The sample here was CD4+ or CD8+ T cells sorted from blood, taken in a trial of the OX40 agonist ivuxolimab. The receptors derive from an adult with an advanced solid tumor such as melanoma, head and neck, liver or kidney cancer.

The chain uses TRBV27 and TRBJ1-1, with D uncertain. The V end was cut by 3 bases, the J end by 6 bases, with 11 bases between. Germline V gene lookup returns CDR1 MNHEY and CDR2 SMNVEV (reference sequence). The CDR3 sequence is 13 residues long. Here the CDR3 DNA reads TGTGCCAGCAGTTTGGCAGGATCTCCTGAAGCTTTCTTT. Translating it yields CASSLAGSPEAFF.

This clone was detected only a few times. The V call is TRBV2, the J call TRBJ1-5, with TRBD1 identical over 9 bases. This CDR3 is built from 14 residues. Germline CDR1 SNHLY, CDR2 FYNNEI. V dropped 5 bases and J dropped 7; count of bases not matched to a gene: 6. The CDR3 reads CASSPGTGLQPQHF. The CDR3, as DNA: TGTGCCAGCAGTCCCGGGACAGGGCTCCAGCCCCAGCATTTT.

The chain couples TRBV2 to TRBJ1-4; the match to TRBD1 covers 9 bases. J was trimmed by 7 bases and V by 5 bases; bases with no gene match: 5. CDR3 length equals 14 residues. Germline V gene sequence: CDR1 SNHLY, CDR2 FYNNEI. In DNA, the CDR3 is TGTGCCAGCAGTCGCGGGACAGGGAGTGAAAAACTGTTTTTT. Its translation: CASSRGTGSEKLFF.

The table lists this clone with a count of one. This chain uses TRBV19 with TRBJ2-5; D gene uncertain. The CDR3 is 14 amino acids. The germline gives CDR1 LNHDA, CDR2 SQIVND (reference sequence). Trimming cost V 6 bases and J 5 bases, with 16 bases left between them. The CDR3, as DNA: TGTGCCAGTAGCCCCATAGTCAGCATGGAGACCCAGTACTTC. It specifies CASSPIVSMETQYF.

V and J are TRBV10-3 and TRBJ2-7; D is unclear. Trimming cost V 4 bases and J 0 bases, with 1 base left between them. CDR3 size: 11 residues. CDR1 and CDR2 from the germline V gene are ENHRY and SYGVKD. The CDR3 is CAISGSYEQYF. DNA of the CDR3: TGTGCCATCAGTGGCTCCTACGAGCAGTACTTC.

This clone has only one observation. This rearrangement joins TRBV28 to TRBJ1-2, with D maybe TRBD1 (5 bases). Trimming removed 3 bases from V and 3 bases from J, with 8 bases in between. This CDR3 is built from 13 residues. Germline V CDR1 and CDR2: MDHEN, SYDVKM. The chain's CDR3 is CASSLQGHYGYTF. CDR3 DNA sequence: TGTGCCAGCAGTTTGCAGGGTCACTATGGCTACACCTTC.

The J gene is TRBJ1-6, the V gene TRBV4-1; 9 bases match TRBD1. The CDR3 spans 17 residues. Trimming removed 3 bases from V and 7 bases from J; junction bases left unmatched: 10. Germline V gene lookup returns CDR1 MGHRA and CDR2 YSYEKL. CDR3 sequence: CASSQIGTGSSNSPLHF. The CDR3 region has the DNA TGCGCCAGCAGCCAGATTGGGACAGGGTCTTCGAATTCACCCCTCCACTTT.

The chain uses TRBV19 and TRBJ2-3; a weak D match, TRBD1 (6 bases). V was clipped by 5 bases and J by 6 bases, with 18 bases between them. Per germline, CDR1 LNHDA and CDR2 SQIVND (reference sequence). The CDR3 loop spans 15 amino acids. The CDR3 nucleotides are TGTGCCAGTAGTTTTCCGACAGGCGGTCTGGATACGCAGTATTTT. It translates to CASSFPTGGLDTQYF.

The chain links TRBV14 to TRBJ1-3; the D is unclear. Per germline, CDR1 SGHDN and CDR2 FVKESK. The CDR3 covers 12 residues. The V and J ends lost 0 bases and 11 bases respectively, with 8 bases between them. CDR3 loop: CASSQEGWAIYF. As DNA, the CDR3 is TGTGCCAGCAGCCAAGAGGGGTGGGCCATATATTTT.

This chain connects TRBV6-6 to TRBJ1-6; 7 bases match TRBD1. Germline V lookup: CDR1 MNHNY, CDR2 SVGAGI (reference sequence). The CDR3 has 15 amino acids. The junction had 3 bases not matched to a gene; V was cut back by 0 bases and J by 7 bases. The CDR3 sequence is CASSYSGTVNSPLHF. CDR3 coding DNA: TGTGCCAGCAGTTACTCCGGGACAGTGAATTCACCCCTCCACTTT.

The chain has TRBV19 and TRBJ2-1; TRBD1 matches 12 bases. The CDR3 has 15 residues. Germline trimming cut 7 bases from V and 8 bases from J; bases unmatched to any gene: 9. CDR1 is LNHDA and CDR2 is SQIVND in the germline V gene (reference sequence). Written as DNA, the CDR3 is TGTGCCAGTAAGGATCCGGGACAGGGGGCCTATGAGCAGTTCTTC. Amino acids: CASKDPGQGAYEQFF.

The chain links TRBV7-9 to TRBJ1-5; D is ambiguous. In germline, CDR1 is SEHNR, CDR2 FQNEAQ (reference sequence). V was shortened by 0 bases and J by 5 bases, with 8 bases between the two germline ends. The CDR3 has 14 amino acids. CDR3 in amino acids: CASSLARVDQPQHF. For the CDR3, the DNA is TGTGCCAGCAGCTTAGCTAGGGTCGATCAGCCCCAGCATTTT.

The chain is built from TRBV28 and TRBJ1-5; TRBD1 aligns across 7 bases. The V gene's germline CDR1 is MDHEN and CDR2 SYDVKM. With V trimmed by 5 bases and J by 4 bases, 8 bases remained unmatched. The CDR3 is made up of 15 amino acids. CDR3 sequence reads: CASSGRDSRNQPQHF. The CDR3 DNA is TGTGCCAGCAGTGGCCGGGACAGCCGTAATCAGCCCCAGCATTTT.

This clone was seen a handful of times. This chain joins TRBV7-3 and TRBJ1-6; TRBD1 might be the D (6 bases). V dropped 1 base and J dropped 8 bases, with 12 bases sitting between them. The germline gives CDR1 SGHTA, CDR2 FQGTGA. This CDR3 region has 15 residues. DNA for the CDR3: TGTGCCAGCAGCTTAAACGGGGGCGGCTATTCACCCCTCCACTTT. Amino acids: CASSLNGGGYSPLHF.

The J gene is TRBJ1-2, the V gene TRBV5-1; no firm D call. Germline lookup yields CDR1 SGHRS and CDR2 YFSETQ. With 0 bases removed from V and 0 bases from J, the gap between germline ends came to 6 bases. This CDR3 contains 14 residues. CDR3 sequence reads: CASSLEWANYGYTF. The CDR3 nucleotides read TGCGCCAGCAGCTTGGAATGGGCTAACTATGGCTACACCTTC.

The DNA for the CDR3 is TGTGCCAGTAGTATAGGGACTTATAGCACAGATACGCAGTATTTT. Translating it yields CASSIGTYSTDTQYF. The gene calls are TRBV19 and TRBJ2-3; a weak D match, TRBD2 (5 bases). V lost 1 base to trimming and J lost 0 bases, with 8 bases between them. Germline V gene sequence: CDR1 LNHDA, CDR2 SQIVND (reference sequence). The CDR3 has 15 residues.

This clone was found once. The rearrangement links TRBV27 to TRBJ1-2; TRBD1 is a possible D gene (6 bases). The CDR3 has 16 residues. Trimming took off 5 bases at V and 3 bases at J, with 19 bases between the two ends. Germline V gene sequence: CDR1 MNHEY, CDR2 SMNVEV (reference sequence). The CDR3 here is CASSRAGGAQDYGYTF. The CDR3 DNA follows: TGTGCCAGCAGTCGTGCGGGGGGGGCGCAGGACTATGGCTACACCTTC.

V is TRBV6-4 and J is TRBJ2-4, with D tentatively TRBD1 (6 bases). Germline loops: CDR1 MRHNA, CDR2 SNTAGT. The V end was cut by 6 bases, the J end by 8 bases, with 17 bases between. This CDR3 has 14 residues. The DNA of the CDR3 is TGTGCCAGCAGATCCCCAGGGGCGAGGGACATTCAGTACTTC. Encoded protein: CASRSPGARDIQYF.

This rearrangement joins TRBV6-1 to TRBJ2-3, with D possibly TRBD1 on 6 matching bases. Germline V CDR1 and CDR2: MNHNS, SASEGT. The V end lost 4 bases, the J end lost 0 bases, and 11 bases lay between the germline ends. This CDR3 comprises 15 residues. CDR3 bases: TGTGCCAGCAGTGTTCGACAGGCTAGCACAGATACGCAGTATTTT. Its translation is CASSVRQASTDTQYF.

The chain links TRBV28 to TRBJ1-4, with D possibly being TRBD1 (5 bases). CDR3 length equals 17 residues. CDR1 is MDHEN and CDR2 is SYDVKM in the germline V gene. The germline V and J ends were trimmed by 6 bases and 0 bases, with 17 bases remaining between them. CDR3 coding DNA: TGTGCCAGCAGCCCAGGACAATTTCCAGCAACTAATGAAAAACTGTTTTTT. It specifies CASSPGQFPATNEKLFF.

The rearrangement joins TRBV19 to TRBJ2-1; the D gene is possibly TRBD2 (5 bases). V lost 4 bases and J lost 7, with 14 bases in between. The CDR3 is made up of 14 amino acids. Germline V gives CDR1 LNHDA, CDR2 SQIVND (reference sequence). CDR3 residues: CASSKDYLGNEQFF. The CDR3 DNA is TGTGCCAGTAGTAAAGACTACCTTGGGAATGAGCAGTTCTTC. The variable domain in full, with the rest retrieved from reference TRBV19 and TRBJ2-1, is DGGITQSPKYLFRKEGQNVTLSCEQNLNHDAMYWYRQDPGQGLRLIYYSQIVNDFQKGDIAEGYSVSREKKESFPLTVTSAQKNPTAFYLCASSKDYLGNEQFFGPGTRLTVL.

This chain's CDR3 is CASSPYFGGGNTIYF. The CDR3 DNA sequence: TGTGCCAGCTCACCTTACTTCGGAGGTGGAAACACCATATATTTT. The chain uses TRBV18 and TRBJ1-3; no definite D call. The ends were cut back, 3 bases at V and 3 bases at J, with 12 bases in the middle. Germline V gene data show CDR1 as KGHSH and CDR2 as LQKENI. This CDR3 is built from 15 residues.

This chain connects TRBV19 to TRBJ1-5, with D possibly TRBD1 on 5 matching bases. V lost 2 bases to trimming and J lost 5 bases, with 16 bases between them. The CDR3 runs 16 residues. Germline CDR1 reads LNHDA; CDR2 reads SQIVND (reference sequence). The DNA of the CDR3 is TGTGCCAGTAGTATATCAGCGTCAGGGCAAGATCAGCCCCAGCATTTT. Translating it yields CASSISASGQDQPQHF.

The rearrangement uses TRBV7-2 and TRBJ2-7, with TRBD1 identical over 9 bases. Germline CDR1 and CDR2: SGHTA and FQGNSA. The CDR3 contains 14 residues. V gave up 6 bases and J gave up 0 bases; unmatched junction bases: 3. This CDR3 reads CASSPDRGSYEQYF. The DNA for the CDR3 is TGTGCCAGCAGTCCGGACAGGGGCTCCTACGAGCAGTACTTC.

The J gene is TRBJ2-1, the V gene TRBV6-1; a weak D match, TRBD1 (6 bases). Trimming shortened V by 8 bases and J by 0 bases, and 11 bases separated the two germline ends. Germline assignment: CDR1 MNHNS and CDR2 SASEGT. The CDR3 runs 14 residues. CDR3 bases: TGTGCCAGCTTAAAACAGGGCTCCTACAATGAGCAGTTCTTC. Translating gives CASLKQGSYNEQFF.

The V call is TRBV9, the J call TRBJ2-1, with D perhaps being TRBD1 or TRBD2 (6 bases each). Trimming took 3 bases from V and 5 from J, leaving 15 bases between them. Germline assignment: CDR1 SGDLS and CDR2 YYNGEE. The CDR3 extends over 15 amino acids. The CDR3 DNA follows: TGTGCCAGCAGCGAGGACGGGGGCACGGACAATGAGCAGTTCTTC. It codes for CASSEDGGTDNEQFF.